A selection of T cell receptor beta chains follows, all from one sample in a study of neoadjuvant nivolumab and ipilimumab in lung cancer. Data came from immunoSEQ multiplex PCR; TCRdb stores just in-frame clones and leaves some out. Found here are about 15,000 clones, around 70% of them singletons; the top ten hold 25%. The source was peripheral blood, collected after neoadjuvant nivolumab, alone or with ipilimumab, at or shortly before surgery. The receptor set was obtained from an adult with non-small cell lung cancer. Both conserved end residues are part of each CDR3. D genes are given only for firm matches. Some rows mark clone size as missing; the rest say once, few, many or name a class of expanded clone.

J gene: TRBJ2-1; D gene: .; clone size: .; V gene: TRBV6-6; CDR3 protein: CASSYPNEQFF; CDR3 DNA: TGTGCCAGCAGTTACCCCAATGAGCAGTTCTTC
J gene: TRBJ1-5; D gene: .; clone size: .; V gene: TRBV2; CDR3 protein: CASSVERGNQPQHF; CDR3 DNA: TGTGCCAGCAGTGTGGAGAGGGGCAATCAGCCCCAGCATTTT
J gene: TRBJ2-7; D gene: .; clone size: once; V gene: TRBV27; CDR3 protein: CASTPNGGREQYF; CDR3 DNA: TGTGCCAGCACCCCGAATGGGGGGAGGGAGCAGTACTTC
J gene: TRBJ2-5; D gene: .; clone size: .; V gene: TRBV10-2; CDR3 protein: CAARGLGETQYF; CDR3 DNA: TGCGCCGCCCGGGGGCTGGGAGAGACCCAGTACTTC
J gene: TRBJ2-5; D gene: .; clone size: .; V gene: TRBV30; CDR3 protein: CAWSLGRVQETQYF; CDR3 DNA: TGTGCCTGGAGCCTAGGACGAGTTCAAGAGACCCAGTACTTC
J gene: TRBJ1-4; D gene: .; clone size: .; V gene: TRBV7-9; CDR3 protein: CASTPGGPSTNEKLFF; CDR3 DNA: TGTGCCAGCACCCCCGGGGGGCCTTCAACTAATGAAAAACTGTTTTTT
J gene: TRBJ1-1; D gene: .; clone size: .; V gene: TRBV6-1; CDR3 protein: CASSDAYREYTEAFF; CDR3 DNA: TGTGCCAGCAGTGATGCCTACAGGGAATACACTGAAGCTTTCTTT
J gene: TRBJ2-1; D gene: .; clone size: .; V gene: TRBV18; CDR3 protein: CASSPPGEQFF; CDR3 DNA: TGTGCCAGCTCACCACCCGGGGAGCAGTTCTTC
J gene: TRBJ2-3; D gene: .; clone size: once; V gene: TRBV29-1; CDR3 protein: CSVGRVGDTQYF; CDR3 DNA: TGCAGCGTGGGAAGGGTAGGAGATACGCAGTATTTT
J gene: TRBJ2-1; D gene: .; clone size: few; V gene: TRBV18; CDR3 protein: CASSPPSGRGNEQFF; CDR3 DNA: TGTGCCAGCTCACCACCGAGCGGGCGTGGCAATGAGCAGTTCTTC
J gene: TRBJ2-5; D gene: .; clone size: .; V gene: TRBV7-9; CDR3 protein: CASSFTETQYF; CDR3 DNA: TGTGCCAGCAGCTTTACGGAGACCCAGTACTTC
J gene: TRBJ1-4; D gene: TRBD1; clone size: .; V gene: TRBV30; CDR3 protein: CAWSGTGWEKLFF; CDR3 DNA: TGTGCCTGGAGCGGGACAGGGTGGGAAAAACTGTTTTTT
J gene: TRBJ2-5; D gene: .; clone size: .; V gene: TRBV18; CDR3 protein: CASSPQLAGETQYF; CDR3 DNA: TGTGCCAGCTCACCACAACTAGCCGGGGAGACCCAGTACTTC
J gene: TRBJ1-2; D gene: TRBD1; clone size: few; V gene: TRBV18; CDR3 protein: CASSPDRGLYGYTF; CDR3 DNA: TGTGCCAGCTCACCCGACAGGGGGCTTTATGGCTACACCTTC
J gene: TRBJ2-2; D gene: .; clone size: .; V gene: TRBV7-3; CDR3 protein: CASRLTGFTGELFF; CDR3 DNA: TGTGCCAGCAGACTTACAGGGTTCACCGGGGAGCTGTTTTTT
J gene: TRBJ2-7; D gene: TRBD2; clone size: .; V gene: TRBV7-2; CDR3 protein: CASSLGAGVGSYEQYF; CDR3 DNA: TGTGCCAGCAGCTTAGGGGCGGGAGTTGGCTCCTACGAGCAGTACTTC
J gene: TRBJ2-7; D gene: .; clone size: .; V gene: TRBV11-3; CDR3 protein: CASTFGGNEQYF; CDR3 DNA: TGTGCCAGCACCTTTGGGGGGAACGAGCAGTACTTC
J gene: TRBJ2-3; D gene: .; clone size: .; V gene: TRBV7-6; CDR3 protein: CASSIGQTRDTQYF; CDR3 DNA: TGTGCCAGCAGCATCGGACAGACTCGGGATACGCAGTATTTT
J gene: TRBJ2-7; D gene: .; clone size: few; V gene: TRBV30; CDR3 protein: CAWSVSVTLDGQYF; CDR3 DNA: TGTGCCTGGAGTGTATCTGTGACTCTCGACGGGCAGTACTTC
J gene: TRBJ2-6; D gene: .; clone size: .; V gene: TRBV11-1; CDR3 protein: CASSLTGSGANVLTF; CDR3 DNA: TGTGCCAGCAGCTTAACAGGGAGTGGGGCCAACGTCCTGACTTTC
J gene: TRBJ1-4; D gene: .; clone size: few; V gene: TRBV18; CDR3 protein: CASSPPGDAEKLFF; CDR3 DNA: TGTGCCAGCTCACCACCGGGGGACGCTGAAAAACTGTTTTTT
J gene: TRBJ2-7; D gene: .; clone size: .; V gene: TRBV10-3; CDR3 protein: CAISSGTAIGNEQYF; CDR3 DNA: TGTGCCATCAGTTCCGGGACGGCGATAGGGAACGAGCAGTACTTC
J gene: TRBJ2-5; D gene: .; clone size: few; V gene: TRBV7-3; CDR3 protein: CASSPGQRGETQYF; CDR3 DNA: TGTGCCAGCAGCCCGGGACAGCGGGGAGAGACCCAGTACTTC
J gene: TRBJ2-7; D gene: .; clone size: medium-sized; V gene: TRBV5-5; CDR3 protein: CASSLARLGLGEQYF; CDR3 DNA: TGTGCCAGCAGCTTAGCTCGGTTAGGTTTGGGTGAGCAGTACTTC
J gene: TRBJ2-2; D gene: TRBD2; clone size: .; V gene: TRBV6-5; CDR3 protein: CASSYSGDTGELFF; CDR3 DNA: TGTGCCAGCAGCTACAGCGGGGACACCGGGGAGCTGTTTTTT
J gene: TRBJ1-4; D gene: .; clone size: .; V gene: TRBV27; CDR3 protein: CASSFQPNEKLFF; CDR3 DNA: TGTGCCAGCAGTTTTCAGCCTAATGAAAAACTGTTTTTT
J gene: TRBJ1-2; D gene: .; clone size: .; V gene: TRBV11-3; CDR3 protein: CASSFDSSYGYTF; CDR3 DNA: TGTGCCAGCAGCTTCGACAGCAGCTATGGCTACACCTTC
J gene: TRBJ2-5; D gene: TRBD2; clone size: .; V gene: TRBV5-4; CDR3 protein: CASSLEPGRETQYF; CDR3 DNA: TGTGCCAGCAGCTTGGAGCCCGGGAGGGAGACCCAGTACTTC
J gene: TRBJ1-2; D gene: .; clone size: .; V gene: TRBV5-1; CDR3 protein: CASSPPSGPRGYTF; CDR3 DNA: TGCGCCAGCAGCCCCCCGAGTGGGCCTCGGGGCTACACCTTC
J gene: TRBJ2-1; D gene: .; clone size: .; V gene: TRBV7-9; CDR3 protein: CASSLWVASNEQFF; CDR3 DNA: TGTGCCAGCAGCTTATGGGTGGCGAGTAATGAGCAGTTCTTC
J gene: TRBJ1-2; D gene: .; clone size: .; V gene: TRBV7-2; CDR3 protein: CASSARDQGLDGYTF; CDR3 DNA: TGTGCCAGCAGCGCTCGGGACCAGGGGTTGGATGGCTACACCTTC
J gene: TRBJ2-2; D gene: .; clone size: .; V gene: TRBV6-5; CDR3 protein: CASSWGGDSTGELFF; CDR3 DNA: TGTGCCAGCAGTTGGGGCGGGGACAGCACCGGGGAGCTGTTTTTT
J gene: TRBJ2-3; D gene: .; clone size: .; V gene: TRBV10-3; CDR3 protein: CAISESGRTDTQYF; CDR3 DNA: TGTGCCATCAGTGAGTCAGGCAGGACAGATACGCAGTATTTT
J gene: TRBJ2-3; D gene: .; clone size: few; V gene: TRBV7-3; CDR3 protein: CASGLGDTQYF; CDR3 DNA: TGTGCCAGTGGACTTGGGGATACGCAGTATTTT
J gene: TRBJ2-7; D gene: TRBD1; clone size: .; V gene: TRBV6-1; CDR3 protein: CASGTGEPYEQYF; CDR3 DNA: TGTGCCAGCGGGACAGGGGAGCCCTACGAGCAGTACTTC